This T cell receptor beta chain was recorded in a study of CD8 T cells in Susac syndrome. Regarding the study as a whole: Maximal CD8+ clonal expansion in Susac was observed within TEMRA cells and among active patients.

Random-hexamer reverse transcription was applied to roughly 0.5 to 1 ug RNA. The CDR3 of TCR beta was amplified by immunoSEQ multiplex PCR across 54 Vbeta and 13 Jbeta. TCRdb redid the calling of the immunoSEQ multiplex PCR reads with MiXCR, one entry per CDR3 protein. Seen here are more than 150,000 distinct CDR3 sequences, over 90% observed once, and the top ten hold less than 0.2%. Comments on this clonotype: The antigen is unknown.

The CDR3 covers 12 residues. Trimming shortened V by 0 bases and J by 9 bases, and 6 bases separated the two germline ends. Per germline, CDR1 PRHDT and CDR2 FYEKMQ (reference sequence). Sequenced material: CD8+ T cells from PBMCs. The clonotype originates from a human donor with Susac syndrome. V gene TRBV13 combines with J gene TRBJ2-1; D is uncertain. The chain's CDR3 is CASSLGKSEQFF. Written as DNA, the CDR3 is TGTGCCAGCAGCTTAGGGAAGAGTGAGCAGTTCTTC.